The 23 T cell receptor beta chains below were found in one sample sequenced in a study of blood T cells in healthy people across ages. The second PCR ran about 6 to 11 cycles with a sample-barcoded 5' primer and J-beta primers. TCRdb independently ran MiXCR on the 5' RACE reads; one entry per CDR3 protein. The sample gives approximately 800,000 distinct CDR3 sequences, about 47% of which show up once; roughly 20% is in the top ten. The sequencing input was blood. Receptors originate from a man older than 75 in good health.

As regards this clonotype: Relative to the germline gene, one junction end is altered; a read error may explain this. The V gene is TRBV20-1, the J gene TRBJ1-6; D possibly corresponds to TRBD1 (6 bases). The CDR3 consists of 15 residues. Germline loops: CDR1 DFQATT, CDR2 SNEGSKA (reference sequence). CDR3 loop: CSARGLTGTNSPPHF. The CDR3 DNA sequence: TGCAGTGCTAGAGGCCTAACAGGGACTAATTCACCCCCCCACTTT.

This clonotype appeared many times. The chain recombines TRBV9 with TRBJ2-1, with unresolved D. Germline CDR1 and CDR2: SGDLS and YYNGEE. The CDR3 consists of 14 residues. V was clipped by 0 bases and J by 0 bases, with 4 bases between them. The CDR3 coding sequence is TGTGCCAGCAGCGTAGTCAACTCCTACAATGAGCAGTTCTTC. It is translated as CASSVVNSYNEQFF.

This clonotype has more than one count but fewer than ten. The chain uses TRBV10-3 and TRBJ1-2; tentative D call: TRBD1 (5 bases). Trimming removed 4 bases from V and 4 bases from J, with 13 bases in between. The V gene's germline CDR1 is ENHRY and CDR2 SYGVKD. The CDR3 has 14 residues. DNA for the CDR3: TGTGCCATCAGTGGGCTGACAGATCGCTATGGCTACACCTTC. This translates into CAISGLTDRYGYTF.

In DNA form, the CDR3 reads TGTGCCAGCTCTGCCCGGGACGGCAGCACAGATACGCAGTATTTT. Translated: CASSARDGSTDTQYF. The gene calls are TRBV18 and TRBJ2-3; D is perhaps TRBD1 or TRBD2 (5 bases each). V was shortened by 6 bases and J by 0 bases, with 13 bases between the two germline ends. CDR1 is KGHSH, CDR2 LQKENI, per germline. This CDR3 is built from 15 residues.

This chain uses TRBV7-2 with TRBJ2-7; TRBD1 or TRBD2 may be the D gene (5 bases each). Trimming took off 4 bases at V and 2 bases at J, with 15 bases between the two ends. This CDR3 has 15 amino acids. Germline CDR1 and CDR2: SGHTA and FQGNSA. In DNA, the CDR3 is TGTGCCAGCAGCTCCCGGGACGGGGTTACCTACGAGCAGTACTTC. The encoded protein is CASSSRDGVTYEQYF.

The genes are TRBV29-1 and TRBJ2-3; D is undetermined. Between the trimmed V and J ends, which lost 7 bases and 5 bases, there was a span of 16 bases. The length of the CDR3 is 13 residues. The V gene's germline CDR1 is SQVTM and CDR2 ANQGSEA. In nucleotides, the CDR3 is TGCAGCGCCGAGTGGCGGAGTGGAGATACGCAGTATTTT. Amino acid sequence: CSAEWRSGDTQYF.

The V gene is TRBV7-6, the J gene TRBJ2-1; D unclear. The germline CDR1 and CDR2 sequences are SGHVS and FNYEAQ. This CDR3 comprises 14 residues. V lost 1 base to trimming and J lost 10 bases, with 14 bases between them. CDR3 DNA: TGTGCCAGCAGCTTAGTTTCGGCGGCTCAAGAGCAGTTCTTC. Amino acids: CASSLVSAAQEQFF.

There are many counts of this clonotype. The CDR3 DNA follows: TGTGCCAGCACCCAGCAGCGATCCACAGATACGCAGTATTTT. Amino acid sequence: CASTQQRSTDTQYF. V is TRBV12-3 or TRBV12-4 and J is TRBJ2-3, with unresolved D. Trimming left V 7 bases short and J 2 bases short, with 13 bases between. The length of the CDR3 is 14 residues.

The J gene is TRBJ1-5, the V gene TRBV12-3 or TRBV12-4, with D tentatively TRBD1 (5 bases). Trimming stripped 4 bases from V and 0 bases from J, with 7 bases between. There are 14 residues in the CDR3. CDR3 coding DNA: TGTGCCAGCAGTTCAGGGTTTAGCAATCAGCCCCAGCATTTT. It codes for CASSSGFSNQPQHF.

The chain carries TRBV7-2 and TRBJ2-1; 10 bases match TRBD2. V was clipped by 5 bases and J by 2 bases; unmatched bases: 6. The germline gives CDR1 SGHTA, CDR2 FQGNSA. The CDR3 contains 16 residues. The CDR3 here is CASSPRTSGAYNEQFF. The CDR3 coding sequence is TGTGCCAGCAGCCCTAGGACTAGCGGAGCCTACAATGAGCAGTTCTTC. The full variable domain, completed using reference TRBV7-2 and TRBJ2-1, is GAGVSQSPSNKVTEKGKDVELRCDPISGHTALYWYRQSLGQGLEFLIYFQGNSAPDKSGLPSDRFSAERTGGSVSTLTIQRTQQEDSAVYLCASSPRTSGAYNEQFFGPGTRLTVL.

The chain joins TRBV27 to TRBJ2-4; 8 bases are shared with TRBD2. The DNA end is a closer match to TRBJ2-7, so the J assignment may be wrong. This CDR3 is 16 amino acids long. Germline values: CDR1 MNHEY, CDR2 SMNVEV (reference sequence). CDR3 region: CASRPEGAGERNEQYF. The CDR3, as DNA: TGTGCCAGCAGGCCTGAGGGAGCGGGAGAAAGGAACGAGCAGTACTTC.

This clonotype was observed many times. The chain uses TRBV29-1 and TRBJ2-3, with D maybe TRBD2 (6 bases). V was trimmed by 2 bases and J by 0 bases, leaving 6 bases between them. This CDR3 contains 13 residues. Germline assignment: CDR1 SQVTM and CDR2 ANQGSEA. CDR3 in amino acids: CSVESGSTDTQYF. CDR3 nucleotides: TGCAGCGTTGAAAGCGGGAGCACAGATACGCAGTATTTT.

V usage is TRBV9 and J usage is TRBJ2-1, with D tentatively TRBD2 (6 bases). The CDR3 runs 15 residues. In germline, CDR1 is SGDLS, CDR2 YYNGEE. V gave up 0 bases and J gave up 4 bases, with 11 bases separating them. CDR3 sequence (DNA): TGTGCCAGCAGCGTAGAACGGGGGTCTTACAATGAGCAGTTCTTC. It translates to CASSVERGSYNEQFF. Combining the CDR3 with reference TRBV9 and TRBJ2-1 gives the whole variable domain DSGVTQTPKHLITATGQRVTLRCSPRSGDLSVYWYQQSLDQGLQFLIQYYNGEERAKGNILERFSAQQFPDLHSELNLSSLELGDSALYFCASSVERGSYNEQFFGPGTRLTVL.

This clonotype was seen just once. A much larger clonotype is one base distant, so this may be a read error. This chain connects TRBV11-1 to TRBJ2-4; maybe TRBD2 (5 bases). Trimming removed 4 bases from V and 13 bases from J, with 17 bases in between. Germline loops: CDR1 SGHAT, CDR2 FQDESV (reference sequence). The CDR3 contains 13 residues. CDR3 sequence (DNA): TGTGCCAGCAGCTCGAGGGCTTGGTATGAGCAGTACTTC. Translating it yields CASSSRAWYEQYF.

The chain employs TRBV28 and TRBJ2-7; 13 bases are a match to TRBD2. The last part of the DNA fits TRBJ2-5 better; the J call may be wrong. The V gene's germline CDR1 is MDHEN and CDR2 SYDVKM. The CDR3 has 15 residues. CDR3 in amino acids: CASSWTSGSLKTQYF. The DNA of the CDR3 is TGTGCCAGCTCGTGGACTAGCGGGAGTCTCAAGACCCAGTACTTC.

In this sample, this clonotype turned up many times. The genes are TRBV7-2 and TRBJ1-5, with a weak D call TRBD1 (5 bases). Germline V gene sequence: CDR1 SGHTA, CDR2 FQGNSA. Trimming left V 3 bases short and J 0 bases short, with 9 bases between. This CDR3 is 15 amino acids long. CDR3 protein: CASSFEGYSNQPQHF. The CDR3 DNA is TGTGCCAGCAGCTTTGAGGGGTATAGCAATCAGCCCCAGCATTTT.

This clonotype was seen more than once but under ten times. The chain has TRBV9 and TRBJ2-1; TRBD1 is a possible D gene (6 bases). Germline-derived CDR1 and CDR2 are SGDLS and YYNGEE. The CDR3 is made up of 16 amino acids. The germline V and J ends were trimmed by 1 base and 0 bases, with 11 bases remaining between them. CDR3 in DNA: TGTGCCAGCAGCGTAACCGGGACACCCTCCTACAATGAGCAGTTCTTC. As protein: CASSVTGTPSYNEQFF.

In its sample, this clonotype was seen a few times. The chain recombines TRBV24-1 with TRBJ1-1, with 10 positions matching TRBD1. Germline CDR1 KGHDR, CDR2 SFDVKD. Germline trimming cut 10 bases from V and 2 bases from J; bases unmatched to any gene: 6. The CDR3 has 14 residues. In DNA, the CDR3 is TGTGCCACAAGCGGGACAGGGGATAACACTGAAGCTTTCTTT. It is translated as CATSGTGDNTEAFF.

Comments on this clonotype: A much larger clone lies one base from this, so it may be a read error. The chain employs TRBV7-2 and TRBJ2-7; D call uncertain. CDR3 length: 12 residues. CDR1 and CDR2 (germline): SGHTA, FQGNSA. The CDR3 spells CASILLTGEQYF. The CDR3 nucleotides are TGTGCCAGCATCTTACTTACGGGCGAGCAGTACTTC.

The CDR3 DNA reads as TGTGCCAGCAGTTATCAGGGGCCCGGGGAGCTGTTTTTT. This translates into CASSYQGPGELFF. J is TRBJ2-2 and V is TRBV28; possible D gene TRBD1, 6 bases. With 4 bases removed from V and 6 bases from J, the gap between germline ends came to 9 bases. CDR3 length: 13 amino acids. CDR1 MDHEN and CDR2 SYDVKM come from the germline V gene.

The gene calls are TRBV12-3 or TRBV12-4 and TRBJ2-5, with D tentatively TRBD1 (5 bases). The length of the CDR3 is 14 residues. The V and J ends lost 4 bases and 0 bases respectively, with 9 bases between them. The CDR3 is CASSWGRHQETQYF. The CDR3 bases are TGTGCCAGCAGTTGGGGCAGACACCAAGAGACCCAGTACTTC.

The gene calls are TRBV9 and TRBJ2-7; 9 nucleotides align to TRBD1. There are 15 residues in the CDR3. V lost 3 bases to trimming and J lost 1 base; unmatched junction nucleotides: 5. Per the germline V gene, CDR1 is SGDLS and CDR2 is YYNGEE. The CDR3 reads CASSAGTGNSYEQYF. In DNA form, the CDR3 reads TGTGCCAGCAGCGCGGGGACAGGGAATTCCTACGAGCAGTACTTC.

This chain uses TRBV7-6 with TRBJ2-1; 7 bases line up with TRBD2. V shed 5 bases and J 0 bases; nucleotides not matched to a gene: 10. The CDR3 runs 17 residues. Germline V gene sequence: CDR1 SGHVS, CDR2 FNYEAQ. CDR3 DNA: TGTGCCAGCAGCCCTCATTCTAGCGGCGGCTCCTACAATGAGCAGTTCTTC. It yields the protein CASSPHSSGGSYNEQFF.